A selection of T cell receptor beta chains follows, all from one sample in a study of CD8+ T cells in alopecia areata. Measured with immunoSEQ multiplex PCR; TCRdb has only the in-frame clones, and not every one. The data contain under 300,000 clones, roughly two thirds of them singletons. This specimen was CD4+ T cells sorted from blood, taken at week 0. The receptors come from a human donor with alopecia areata. Each CDR3 is given with its conserved first and last residue. D genes are given only for firm matches. The size of a clone is reported for some rows only, either as once, few or many, or as a class for expanded clones.

v_call: TRBV2; d_call: -; j_call: TRBJ1-2; clone_size: -; cdr3_nt: TGTGCCAGCAGTGGAGGGACTCCCTCCTATGGCTACACCTTC; cdr3_aa: CASSGGTPSYGYTF
v_call: TRBV30; d_call: -; j_call: TRBJ2-3; clone_size: once; cdr3_nt: TGTGCCTGGACGGAGGGAACCTACACAGATACGCAGTATTTT; cdr3_aa: CAWTEGTYTDTQYF
v_call: TRBV9; d_call: -; j_call: TRBJ2-6; clone_size: -; cdr3_nt: TGTGCCAGCAGCGTAGGTGGCTCTGGGGCCAACGTCCTGACTTTC; cdr3_aa: CASSVGGSGANVLTF
v_call: TRBV5-6; d_call: TRBD1; j_call: TRBJ1-2; clone_size: few; cdr3_nt: TGTGCCAGCAGCACCGGGACAGGCGATGGCTACACCTTC; cdr3_aa: CASSTGTGDGYTF
v_call: TRBV5-1; d_call: -; j_call: TRBJ1-2; clone_size: -; cdr3_nt: TGCGCCAGCAGCTTGGCCAGTGGACAGCCTAACTATGGCTACACCTTC; cdr3_aa: CASSLASGQPNYGYTF
v_call: TRBV29-1; d_call: -; j_call: TRBJ1-5; clone_size: few; cdr3_nt: TGCAGCGCCAGTGGGGGCGCGGGTCAGCCCCAGCATTTT; cdr3_aa: CSASGGAGQPQHF
v_call: TRBV30; d_call: -; j_call: TRBJ2-2; clone_size: -; cdr3_nt: TGTGCCTGGATCGGGACTCCGAACACCGGGGAGCTGTTTTTT; cdr3_aa: CAWIGTPNTGELFF
v_call: TRBV11-2; d_call: -; j_call: TRBJ1-1; clone_size: -; cdr3_nt: TGTGCCAGCAGCTTAGTAGGTGCGGGGTTCCTTGTAGCTTTCTTT; cdr3_aa: CASSLVGAGFLVAFF
v_call: TRBV19; d_call: -; j_call: TRBJ1-1; clone_size: once; cdr3_nt: TGTGCCAGTAGTCGCGGCCGAACTGAAGCTTTCTTT; cdr3_aa: CASSRGRTEAFF
v_call: TRBV7-2; d_call: -; j_call: TRBJ2-1; clone_size: -; cdr3_nt: TGTGCCAGCAGCCCCAATACGAGGGGTAATGAGCAGTTCTTC; cdr3_aa: CASSPNTRGNEQFF
v_call: TRBV2; d_call: -; j_call: TRBJ1-1; clone_size: many; cdr3_nt: TGTGCCAGCCTAAAGGACGGCACTGAAGCTTTCTTT; cdr3_aa: CASLKDGTEAFF
v_call: TRBV6-5; d_call: TRBD1; j_call: TRBJ2-3; clone_size: -; cdr3_nt: TGTGCCAGCAGTTACCGAGGGACAGGGGTGGTGGATACGCAGTATTTT; cdr3_aa: CASSYRGTGVVDTQYF
v_call: TRBV11-2; d_call: -; j_call: TRBJ2-1; clone_size: -; cdr3_nt: TGTGCCAGCAGCTTAATCCTTCTCAATGAGCAGTTCTTC; cdr3_aa: CASSLILLNEQFF
v_call: TRBV30; d_call: -; j_call: TRBJ1-2; clone_size: -; cdr3_nt: TGTGCCTGGAGGATGGCCTCCTATGGCTACACCTTC; cdr3_aa: CAWRMASYGYTF
v_call: TRBV5-1; d_call: TRBD1; j_call: TRBJ1-6; clone_size: -; cdr3_nt: TGCGCCAGCAGCGCCCTCGACAGGGCGACTAATTCACCCCTCCACTTT; cdr3_aa: CASSALDRATNSPLHF
v_call: TRBV5-1; d_call: -; j_call: TRBJ2-1; clone_size: -; cdr3_nt: TGCGCCAGCAGCTTGGCCCGTGGGAGGAACAATGAGCAGTTCTTC; cdr3_aa: CASSLARGRNNEQFF
v_call: TRBV5-1; d_call: TRBD1; j_call: TRBJ2-7; clone_size: few; cdr3_nt: TGCGCCAGCAGCTTGGTAGGGGGCGTTTACGAGCAGTACTTC; cdr3_aa: CASSLVGGVYEQYF
v_call: TRBV5-6; d_call: -; j_call: TRBJ2-7; clone_size: -; cdr3_nt: TGTGCCAGCAGCTTGGGTCCGGGGACCTACGAGCAGTACTTC; cdr3_aa: CASSLGPGTYEQYF
v_call: TRBV19; d_call: -; j_call: TRBJ2-5; clone_size: -; cdr3_nt: TGTGCCAGTAGTACGGGTGAGACCCAGTACTTC; cdr3_aa: CASSTGETQYF
v_call: TRBV5-1; d_call: -; j_call: TRBJ1-6; clone_size: -; cdr3_nt: TGCGCCAGCAGCTTGGTTACGGCAGGGATGAATTCACCCCTCCACTTT; cdr3_aa: CASSLVTAGMNSPLHF
v_call: TRBV5-1; d_call: -; j_call: TRBJ1-5; clone_size: -; cdr3_nt: TGCGCCAGCAGCCCGCTTCCCTCGGGTGGGCCCCAGCATTTT; cdr3_aa: CASSPLPSGGPQHF
v_call: TRBV5-1; d_call: TRBD2; j_call: TRBJ2-5; clone_size: -; cdr3_nt: TGCGCCAGCAGCCGACTAGCGCGAGAGACCCAGTACTTC; cdr3_aa: CASSRLARETQYF
v_call: TRBV30; d_call: -; j_call: TRBJ1-1; clone_size: once; cdr3_nt: TGTGCCTGGAGAAGAGGAGGGAAAGCTTTCTTT; cdr3_aa: CAWRRGGKAFF
v_call: TRBV29-1; d_call: -; j_call: TRBJ1-1; clone_size: -; cdr3_nt: TGCAGCGCAGATGAAGCTTTCTTT; cdr3_aa: CSADEAFF
v_call: TRBV6-1; d_call: -; j_call: TRBJ2-7; clone_size: -; cdr3_nt: TGTGCCAGCAGCCTAGCCGCCTACGAGCAGTACTTC; cdr3_aa: CASSLAAYEQYF
v_call: TRBV30; d_call: -; j_call: TRBJ1-5; clone_size: -; cdr3_nt: TGTGCCTGGAGTGTGACAGAGTATAGCAATCAGCCCCAGCATTTT; cdr3_aa: CAWSVTEYSNQPQHF
v_call: TRBV6-5; d_call: -; j_call: TRBJ2-5; clone_size: -; cdr3_nt: TGTGCCATCAGCCCTAGGGGGGTGCAAGAGACCCAGTACTTC; cdr3_aa: CAISPRGVQETQYF
v_call: TRBV30; d_call: -; j_call: TRBJ2-1; clone_size: -; cdr3_nt: TGTGCCTGGACCCATGACGGGTACAATGAGCAGTTCTTC; cdr3_aa: CAWTHDGYNEQFF
v_call: TRBV29-1; d_call: -; j_call: TRBJ2-7; clone_size: -; cdr3_nt: TGCAGCGTTCGACAGCCTACCTCCTACGAGCAGTACTTC; cdr3_aa: CSVRQPTSYEQYF
v_call: TRBV29-1; d_call: -; j_call: TRBJ2-5; clone_size: few; cdr3_nt: TGCAGCGTTGAAGATGACAGTTACCAAGAGACCCAGTACTTC; cdr3_aa: CSVEDDSYQETQYF
v_call: TRBV19; d_call: -; j_call: TRBJ2-7; clone_size: once; cdr3_nt: TGTGCCAGTAGCCGGGCCGAGACCTACGAGCAGTACTTC; cdr3_aa: CASSRAETYEQYF
v_call: TRBV4-2; d_call: -; j_call: TRBJ1-2; clone_size: -; cdr3_nt: TGTGCCAGCAGCCAAATGGGGAATTATGGCTACACCTTC; cdr3_aa: CASSQMGNYGYTF
v_call: TRBV30; d_call: TRBD1; j_call: TRBJ2-7; clone_size: -; cdr3_nt: TGTGCCTGGGGGACAGGGCGACTCCCTACCTACGAGCAGTACTTC; cdr3_aa: CAWGTGRLPTYEQYF
v_call: TRBV18; d_call: TRBD2; j_call: TRBJ2-3; clone_size: few; cdr3_nt: TGTGCCAGCTCACCGCGGGGGGCAAACACAGATACGCAGTATTTT; cdr3_aa: CASSPRGANTDTQYF
v_call: TRBV5-4; d_call: TRBD2; j_call: TRBJ2-3; clone_size: -; cdr3_nt: TGTGCCAGCAGCTCGGGACTAGCGGGGAACACAGATACGCAGTATTTT; cdr3_aa: CASSSGLAGNTDTQYF
v_call: TRBV4-2; d_call: TRBD1; j_call: TRBJ2-2; clone_size: -; cdr3_nt: TGTGCCAGCAGCCAAGAGGACAGGGCGAACACCGGGGAGCTGTTTTTT; cdr3_aa: CASSQEDRANTGELFF
v_call: TRBV2; d_call: -; j_call: TRBJ2-1; clone_size: few; cdr3_nt: TGTGCCAGCAGGCTGACTAGGAACAATGAGCAGTTCTTC; cdr3_aa: CASRLTRNNEQFF
v_call: TRBV4-2; d_call: -; j_call: TRBJ1-6; clone_size: -; cdr3_nt: TGTGCCAGCAGCCAAGGGGCTAATTCACCCCTCCACTTT; cdr3_aa: CASSQGANSPLHF
v_call: TRBV4-1; d_call: TRBD1; j_call: TRBJ2-3; clone_size: many; cdr3_nt: TGCGCCAGCAGCCCACTACTTAGACAGGGGGCAGATACGCAGTATTTT; cdr3_aa: CASSPLLRQGADTQYF
v_call: TRBV7-2; d_call: TRBD2; j_call: TRBJ2-2; clone_size: -; cdr3_nt: TGTGCCAGCAGCTGGCTAGCGGGGACCCGAACCGGGGAGCTGTTTTTT; cdr3_aa: CASSWLAGTRTGELFF
v_call: TRBV2; d_call: -; j_call: TRBJ2-3; clone_size: -; cdr3_nt: TGTGCCAGCAGTGAAGCCCCCTCGGGCGATACGCAGTATTTT; cdr3_aa: CASSEAPSGDTQYF
v_call: TRBV30; d_call: TRBD1; j_call: TRBJ2-3; clone_size: -; cdr3_nt: TGTGCCTGGAGTGTTGGGGACAGGGGATTCGCAGATACGCAGTATTTT; cdr3_aa: CAWSVGDRGFADTQYF
v_call: TRBV30; d_call: -; j_call: TRBJ1-2; clone_size: -; cdr3_nt: TGTGCCTGGACAGCCGGGACGGATGGCTACACCTTC; cdr3_aa: CAWTAGTDGYTF
v_call: TRBV10-2; d_call: TRBD1; j_call: TRBJ2-7; clone_size: -; cdr3_nt: TGCGCCAGCACTTCAGGGACAGGCCCCTACGAGCAGTACTTC; cdr3_aa: CASTSGTGPYEQYF
v_call: TRBV7-2; d_call: -; j_call: TRBJ2-5; clone_size: once; cdr3_nt: TGTGCCAGCAGCGAGGACGGCTTCCAAGAGACCCAGTACTTC; cdr3_aa: CASSEDGFQETQYF
v_call: TRBV4-1; d_call: -; j_call: TRBJ1-1; clone_size: -; cdr3_nt: TGCGCCAGCAGCCAAGAAGGGTGGGGGACTGAAGCTTTCTTT; cdr3_aa: CASSQEGWGTEAFF
v_call: TRBV9; d_call: -; j_call: TRBJ2-1; clone_size: -; cdr3_nt: TGTGCCAGCAGCGTAGCGGGGCACAATGAGCAGTTCTTC; cdr3_aa: CASSVAGHNEQFF
v_call: TRBV29-1; d_call: TRBD1; j_call: TRBJ1-1; clone_size: -; cdr3_nt: TGCAGCGTTGAAAGGCAGGGGGCCAGGAACACTGAAGCTTTCTTT; cdr3_aa: CSVERQGARNTEAFF
v_call: TRBV4-1; d_call: -; j_call: TRBJ2-3; clone_size: -; cdr3_nt: TGCGCCAGCAGCCACAATACAGATACGCAGTATTTT; cdr3_aa: CASSHNTDTQYF
v_call: TRBV29-1; d_call: TRBD2; j_call: TRBJ2-2; clone_size: once; cdr3_nt: TGCAGCGTGCGAGCGGGGGGAACCACCGGGGAGCTGTTTTTT; cdr3_aa: CSVRAGGTTGELFF
v_call: TRBV7-2; d_call: TRBD2; j_call: TRBJ2-5; clone_size: few; cdr3_nt: TGTGCCAGCAGCCGCGGGGTAGCGGGGAGGACCCAGTACTTC; cdr3_aa: CASSRGVAGRTQYF
v_call: TRBV7-9; d_call: -; j_call: TRBJ2-1; clone_size: -; cdr3_nt: TGTGCCAGCAGCAATCTAGGCTCGATAGCTGAGCAGTTCTTC; cdr3_aa: CASSNLGSIAEQFF
v_call: TRBV29-1; d_call: TRBD1; j_call: TRBJ2-7; clone_size: -; cdr3_nt: TGCAGCGTCGGGACAGGGAACGAGCAGTACTTC; cdr3_aa: CSVGTGNEQYF
v_call: TRBV6-5; d_call: -; j_call: TRBJ2-3; clone_size: once; cdr3_nt: TGTGCCAGCAGCCAAAAACATTCCTCCACAGATACGCAGTATTTT; cdr3_aa: CASSQKHSSTDTQYF
v_call: TRBV29-1; d_call: -; j_call: TRBJ1-3; clone_size: few; cdr3_nt: TGCAGCGTTGGCCCCAGCTCTGGAAACACCATATATTTT; cdr3_aa: CSVGPSSGNTIYF
v_call: TRBV2; d_call: TRBD1; j_call: TRBJ2-7; clone_size: few; cdr3_nt: TGTGCCAGCAGTGAAGCACCGGGACAGGGAGGCGAGCAGTACTTC; cdr3_aa: CASSEAPGQGGEQYF
v_call: TRBV7-3; d_call: TRBD1; j_call: TRBJ2-2; clone_size: -; cdr3_nt: TGTGCCAGCAGCGAGACAGGGGCGACCGGGGAGCTGTTTTTT; cdr3_aa: CASSETGATGELFF
v_call: TRBV6-5; d_call: TRBD2; j_call: TRBJ2-7; clone_size: few; cdr3_nt: TGTGCCAGCAGTTTTGGACTAGCGGGGGTCTACGAGCAGTACTTC; cdr3_aa: CASSFGLAGVYEQYF
v_call: TRBV15; d_call: TRBD1; j_call: TRBJ2-2; clone_size: -; cdr3_nt: TGTGCCACCAGCAGGGACAGGGTCGGGGTGAACACCGGGGAGCTGTTTTTT; cdr3_aa: CATSRDRVGVNTGELFF